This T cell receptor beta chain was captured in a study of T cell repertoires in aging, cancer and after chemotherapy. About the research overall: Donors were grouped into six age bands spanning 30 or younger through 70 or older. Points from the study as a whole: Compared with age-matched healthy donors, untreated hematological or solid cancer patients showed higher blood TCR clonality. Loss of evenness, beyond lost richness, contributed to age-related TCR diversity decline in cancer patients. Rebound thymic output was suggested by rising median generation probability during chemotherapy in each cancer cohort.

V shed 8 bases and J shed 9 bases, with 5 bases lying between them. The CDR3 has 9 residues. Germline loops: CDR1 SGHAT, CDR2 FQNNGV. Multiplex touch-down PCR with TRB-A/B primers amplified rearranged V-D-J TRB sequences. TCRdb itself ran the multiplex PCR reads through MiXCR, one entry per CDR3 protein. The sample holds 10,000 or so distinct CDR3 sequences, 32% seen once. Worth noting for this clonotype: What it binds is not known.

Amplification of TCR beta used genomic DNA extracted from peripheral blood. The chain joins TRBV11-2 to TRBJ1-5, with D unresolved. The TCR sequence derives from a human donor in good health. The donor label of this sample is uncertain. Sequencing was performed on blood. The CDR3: CASGPPQHF. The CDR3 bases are TGTGCCAGCGGCCCGCCCCAGCATTTT.